This T cell receptor beta chain comes out of a study of memory CD4+ T cells and cytomegalovirus serostatus (dated by TCRdb to about 2019). About the study as a whole: The cohort included approximately 35 healthy adults from Belgium, of whom 9 were CMV seropositive and 24 were CMV seronegative. To replicate a published TCR-based CMV serostatus classifier, the researchers sequenced the CD4+ memory TCRbeta repertoires of a Belgian cohort whose cytomegalovirus serostatus was known.

From the cysteine up to the phenylalanine, the CDR3 has a length of 17 residues. Only the CDR3 region is kept as DNA, spanning 51 bases read in frame from base 1. Trimming takes 4 bases off V and 0 bases off J; junction bases not matched to a gene: 10. CDR1 and CDR2 are read off the germline V gene as SGHRS and YFSETQ. Concerning this clone: The clone's antigen remains unknown. No much larger clonotype is one base removed from it; base qualities were not supplied.

Beyond this particular receptor, the publication reports: Of fewer than 200 previously reported CMV-associated TCRbeta sequences, around 70 appeared in the CD4+ memory repertoires, each in one to five individuals. A median bootstrapped AUC of roughly 0.94 with a 95% CI of 0.76-1.00 was achieved on the Belgian cohort by the original-framework classifier. CMV serostatus prediction reached a median bootstrapped AUC of about 0.94 with the original framework and 0.9 to 0.93 with a US-trained random forest. Unlike the original study, which covered naive and memory CD4+ and CD8+ populations, the Belgian study sequenced only CD4+CD45RO+ memory cells. The results were read as suggesting that the CMV-associated TCR signature is, for the most part, present in the CD4+ memory repertoire.

The Quick-DNA Microprep Kit was used to extract genomic DNA from the sorted cells. Amplification of TCRbeta DNA was done with the immunoSEQ hsTCRbeta kit, following the protocol from the manufacturer. An Illumina MiSeq instrument was used to sequence the TCRbeta libraries. As for how the authors treated the data: Following removal of out-of-frame sequences, some 2 million distinct TCRbeta sequences were retained, with an average of about 63,000 per individual. Two values were used to score each individual: the count of fewer than 200 previously reported CMV-associated TCRbeta sequences and the total count of productive distinct TCRbeta sequences. A beta-binomial model was reimplemented in Python, and random forests from scikit-learn, run with default parameters, were trained on data from the US cohort. On the Belgian cohort, classifier performance was reported as the median AUC, along with percentile confidence intervals, across 10,000 bootstrap iterations. TCRdb holds this immuneACCESS table with in-frame rearrangements only. Some clones are missing; in checked studies, unresolved V genes explain under half, and the rest has no known cause. V and J calls and clone size are copied from that table; D and trimming were computed from the DNA. A total of more than 45,000 clones appear in this sample, 60% to 80% of them only once. Of the sample, about 1.1% is held by the ten largest clones.

Single viable CD3+CD4+CD8-CD45RO+ cells were sorted as memory CD4+ T cells on a FACSAria II. CMV serostatus was determined using a Roche Elecsys assay that detects serum IgG against CMV pp150, pp28, p38 and p52. After the samples were thawed, total CD4+ T cells were enriched through positive selection using CD4 magnetic microbeads. The samples came from a separate study whose specific focus was interrogating the CD4+ T cell memory repertoire. Peripheral blood mononuclear cells were isolated and cryopreserved following standard operating procedures; serum was stored at -80 °C. The staining used CD3-PerCP (BW264/56), CD4-APC (RPA-T4), CD45RO-PE (UCHT1) and CD8-Pacific Orange (3B5) antibodies, and Sytox blue was used to exclude non-viable cells.

Sequences were obtained from memory CD4+ T cells from blood. Recombination joined TRBV5-1 with TRBJ1-3; 7 central nucleotides agree with TRBD1. This clonotype was sampled from an adult in good health and CMV-seropositive. The CDR3 corresponds to CASSPMVTGDSGNTIYF. The nucleotide sequence reads as follows: TGCGCCAGCAGCCCAATGGTTACAGGGGACTCTGGAAACACCATATATTTT.